This passage covers 25 T cell receptor beta chains from one sample sequenced in a study of cytomegalovirus exposure and HLA in healthy donors. This PCR relied on a set of 60 Vbeta primers and 13 Jbeta primers. The table came from immunoSEQ multiplex PCR; TCRdb's copy has only in-frame clones and leaves some out. Among approximately 53,000 clones listed, about three quarters were seen once. The source material was PBMCs. All receptors derive from a woman between 45 and 65 years old in good health and CMV-seronegative.

The chain carries TRBV7-3 and TRBJ2-2, with TRBD1 identical over 10 bases. Germline trimming cut 5 bases from V and 3 bases from J; bases unmatched to any gene: 3. Germline values: CDR1 SGHTA, CDR2 FQGTGA. The CDR3 extends over 15 amino acids. For the CDR3, the DNA is TGTGCCAGCAGCCTGGGACAGGGGCACACCGGGGAGCTGTTTTTT. Translating gives CASSLGQGHTGELFF.

To note about this clone: Distinct nucleotide sequences in the sample also encode this CDR3. V is TRBV5-1 and J is TRBJ2-3; D remains unclear. The germline V gene encodes CDR1 SGHRS and CDR2 YFSETQ. CDR3 length equals 13 residues. V lost 2 bases and J 5 bases, leaving 9 bases between the germline ends. The DNA for the CDR3 is TGCGCCAGCAGCTTCCCTGGAGAAGATACGCAGTATTTT. Translation gives CASSFPGEDTQYF.

The chain is built from TRBV6-5 and TRBJ2-1; 9 bases are a match to TRBD2. There are 16 residues in the CDR3. V gave up 0 bases and J gave up 7 bases; unmatched junction bases: 7. Germline CDR1 is MNHEY and CDR2 is SVGAGI. DNA of the CDR3: TGTGCCAGCAGTTACTCGGCGGCGGGGGGGCGGAATGAGCAGTTCTTC. Amino acids: CASSYSAAGGRNEQFF.

This clone was detected ten times or more. This CDR3 is CASSDPGYGYTF. In DNA, the CDR3 is TGTGCCAGCAGTGACCCGGGTTATGGCTACACCTTC. This chain connects TRBV6-1 to TRBJ1-2, with D unclear. CDR3 length: 12 amino acids. V lost 3 bases and J lost 5, with 7 bases in between. Germline V gene lookup returns CDR1 MNHNS and CDR2 SASEGT.

The chain is built from TRBV27 and TRBJ2-7, with 8 nucleotides matching TRBD2. With V trimmed by 5 bases and J by 5 bases, 5 bases remained unmatched. The CDR3 runs to 13 residues. The germline V gene encodes CDR1 MNHEY and CDR2 SMNVEV (reference sequence). The CDR3 coding sequence is TGTGCCAGCAGTCCCCCAGCGGGAGACGAGCAGTACTTC. It specifies CASSPPAGDEQYF.

The V call is TRBV11-2, the J call TRBJ2-7; 10 bases agree with TRBD2. The V segment lost 5 bases and the J segment 6 bases; nucleotides outside the gene matches: 10. The CDR3 is made up of 15 amino acids. Germline V gene data show CDR1 as SGHAT and CDR2 as FQNNGV. This CDR3 is CASSVTSGVPGEQYF. CDR3 sequence (DNA): TGTGCCAGCAGCGTAACTAGCGGGGTCCCGGGCGAGCAGTACTTC.

This sequence joins TRBV9 and TRBJ2-3; a weak D match, TRBD1 (6 bases). From germline, CDR1 is SGDLS and CDR2 YYNGEE. Trimming pared 4 bases from V and 0 bases from J, leaving 18 bases between. This CDR3 region has 17 residues. The CDR3 DNA is TGTGCCAGCAGCAAACAAATAGGGGGTGGTAGCACAGATACGCAGTATTTT. It yields the protein CASSKQIGGGSTDTQYF.

The J gene is TRBJ2-7, the V gene TRBV2; 8 nucleotides match TRBD1. CDR3 size: 14 residues. The V and J ends lost 7 bases and 6 bases, in that order; junction bases with no gene match: 11. Looked up from germline, CDR1 is SNHLY and CDR2 is FYNNEI. The CDR3 protein is CASKGDRGAGEQYF. The CDR3 DNA is TGTGCCAGCAAAGGCGACAGGGGAGCAGGCGAGCAGTACTTC.

The CDR3 spells CAIRGTGDQPQHF. CDR3 nucleotide sequence: TGTGCCATCAGAGGTACAGGGGATCAGCCCCAGCATTTT. The V and J genes are TRBV10-3 and TRBJ1-5; 7 bases agree with TRBD1. Germline CDR1 and CDR2: ENHRY and SYGVKD. J was trimmed by 5 bases and V by 6 bases; bases with no gene match: 4. The CDR3 contains 13 residues.

Turning to this clone: At one end, the junction sequence differs from germline, possibly due to a read error. The chain joins TRBV4-1 to TRBJ2-3; D is unresolved. The germline CDR1 and CDR2 sequences are MGHRA and YSYEKL. The CDR3 length is 14 residues. CDR3 bases: TGTGCCAGCAGCCAAGATGGCAGCACAGATACGCAGTATTTT. Its protein is CASSQDGSTDTQYF.

CDR3 residues: CAISGQGYYEQYF. The DNA for the CDR3 is TGTGCCATCAGTGGACAGGGGTACTACGAGCAGTACTTC. V is TRBV10-3 and J is TRBJ2-7; TRBD1 agrees at 8 bases. The germline V gene has CDR1 ENHRY and CDR2 SYGVKD. The CDR3 loop spans 13 amino acids. V lost 4 bases, J lost 3 bases, and 2 bases stayed unmatched.

This clone was seen a few times. The V call is TRBV2, the J call TRBJ2-7; 14 bases are a match to TRBD2. Germline trimming cut 10 bases from V and 9 bases from J; bases unmatched to any gene: 11. The CDR3 runs to 14 residues. The germline CDR1 and CDR2 sequences are SNHLY and FYNNEI. As DNA, the CDR3 is TGTGCCACGCTCGGGACTAGCGGGAGTCGGGGGCAGTACTTC. It codes for CATLGTSGSRGQYF. The whole variable domain, remainder taken from reference TRBV2 and TRBJ2-7, is EPEVTQTPSHQVTQMGQEVILRCVPISNHLYFYWYRQILGQKVEFLVSFYNNEISEKSEIFDDQFSVERPDGSNFTLKIRSTKLEDSAMYFCATLGTSGSRGQYFGPGTRLTVT.

This clone has a handful of counts. The V gene is TRBV2, the J gene TRBJ1-1; D is perhaps TRBD1 (5 bases). This CDR3 has 13 amino acids. Germline V gene lookup returns CDR1 SNHLY and CDR2 FYNNEI. Trimming shortened V by 9 bases and J by 0 bases, and 11 bases separated the two germline ends. Written as DNA, the CDR3 is TGTGCCAGTAGCCCAGGGTTGAACACTGAAGCTTTCTTT. Residues: CASSPGLNTEAFF.

The V gene is TRBV7-8, the J gene TRBJ2-7, with TRBD1 matching 7 bases. Germline V gene data show CDR1 as SGHVS and CDR2 as FQNEAQ. The CDR3 has 16 amino acids. Trimming cost V 1 base and J 3 bases; bases outside gene matches: 9. This CDR3 reads CASSLDTDRVFYEQYF. CDR3 DNA: TGTGCCAGCAGCTTAGATACCGACAGGGTATTCTACGAGCAGTACTTC.

Comment on this clone: This specimen includes other DNA sequences encoding the same CDR3. The chain uses TRBV5-1 and TRBJ1-1, with a tentative D call TRBD1 (5 bases). CDR1 and CDR2 (germline): SGHRS, YFSETQ. The CDR3 has 14 amino acids. The germline V and J ends were trimmed by 5 bases and 5 bases, with 16 bases remaining between them. CDR3 sequence: CASSSGQGGTEAFF. The CDR3 DNA follows: TGCGCCAGCAGTTCGGGGCAGGGAGGGACTGAAGCTTTCTTT. The full variable domain, rest sourced from reference TRBV5-1 and TRBJ1-1, is KAGVTQTPRYLIKTRGQQVTLSCSPISGHRSVSWYQQTPGQGLQFLFEYFSETQRNKGNFPGRFSGRQFSNSRSEMNVSTLELGDSALYLCASSSGQGGTEAFFGQGTRLTVV.

This clone was seen only a few times. This chain joins TRBV5-1 and TRBJ2-1, with TRBD2 matching 7 bases. CDR1 SGHRS and CDR2 YFSETQ come from the germline V gene. J was trimmed by 4 bases and V by 9 bases; bases with no gene match: 16. CDR3 length: 16 residues. CDR3 sequence: CATRPLEAGPYNEQFF. In DNA form, the CDR3 reads TGCGCCACGAGACCCCTCGAAGCGGGGCCTTACAATGAGCAGTTCTTC.

CDR3 coding DNA: TGTGCCAGCGGGAGACAGGGTTCTGGGGCCAACGTCCTGACTTTC. It specifies CASGRQGSGANVLTF. The V and J genes are TRBV28 and TRBJ2-6; TRBD1 aligns across 7 bases. CDR1 MDHEN and CDR2 SYDVKM come from the germline V gene. The V and J ends lost 8 bases and 1 base, in that order; junction bases with no gene match: 5. The CDR3 is made up of 15 amino acids.

CDR3 region: CASSLYNKNQPQHF. The DNA for the CDR3 is TGTGCCAGCAGCTTGTACAACAAAAATCAGCCCCAGCATTTT. V gene TRBV5-8 combines with J gene TRBJ1-5; no reliable D call. The ends were cut back, 1 base at V and 4 bases at J, with 9 bases in the middle. Germline V lookup: CDR1 SGHTS, CDR2 YDEGEE. The CDR3 runs to 14 residues.

This sequence joins TRBV9 and TRBJ2-3; D may be TRBD2 (5 bases). There are 15 residues in the CDR3. Germline values: CDR1 SGDLS, CDR2 YYNGEE. V lost 0 bases to trimming and J lost 3 bases, with 11 bases between them. The CDR3 DNA follows: TGTGCCAGCAGCGTAGGGGGAGTGGAGACAGATACGCAGTATTTT. This encodes CASSVGGVETDTQYF.

The CDR3 loop reads CASSLVGGADIQYF. Here the CDR3 DNA reads TGTGCCAGCAGCTTGGTAGGGGGCGCGGACATTCAGTACTTC. The rearrangement links TRBV5-8 to TRBJ2-4; 7 bases align to TRBD1. V shed 0 bases and J 8 bases; nucleotides not matched to a gene: 5. CDR3 length equals 14 residues. Germline loops: CDR1 SGHTS, CDR2 YDEGEE. Full variable domain (outside the CDR3, taken from reference TRBV5-8 and TRBJ2-4): EAGVTQSPTHLIKTRGQQATLRCSPISGHTSVYWYQQALGLGLQFLLWYDEGEERNRGNFPPRFSGRQFPNYSSELNVNALELEDSALYLCASSLVGGADIQYFGAGTRLSVL.

This rearrangement joins TRBV5-1 to TRBJ2-2; D is uncertain. Per the germline V gene, CDR1 is SGHRS and CDR2 is YFSETQ. Trimming took 4 bases from V and 0 from J, leaving 10 bases between them. The CDR3 contains 15 residues. CDR3: CASSPAPANTGELFF. The CDR3 bases are TGCGCCAGCAGCCCCGCACCAGCGAACACCGGGGAGCTGTTTTTT.

The rearrangement joins TRBV28 to TRBJ2-5, with 8 bases aligning to TRBD2. V shed 7 bases and J 4 bases; nucleotides not matched to a gene: 14. Germline CDR1 reads MDHEN; CDR2 reads SYDVKM. This CDR3 spans 16 amino acids. The CDR3 region is CASNAPSGSNGETQYF. CDR3 nucleotides: TGTGCCAGCAACGCCCCCAGCGGGAGTAACGGAGAGACCCAGTACTTC.

V gene TRBV29-1 combines with J gene TRBJ2-3; 7 bases are shared with TRBD2. From germline, CDR1 is SQVTM and CDR2 ANQGSEA. There are 16 residues in the CDR3. Trimming at V came to 4 bases and at J to 3 bases, leaving 13 bases not matched to a gene. CDR3 DNA: TGCAGCGTTGGGGGCGTGGCGGCTAGCGGAACAGATACGCAGTATTTT. This sequence encodes CSVGGVAASGTDTQYF.

The gene calls are TRBV7-9 and TRBJ2-7; no clear D. This CDR3 has 14 residues. Trimming removed 3 bases from V and 5 bases from J, with 14 bases in between. Germline CDR1 reads SEHNR; CDR2 reads FQNEAQ (reference sequence). CDR3 sequence reads: CASSFYDTFDEQYF. As DNA, the CDR3 is TGTGCCAGCAGCTTCTATGACACCTTCGACGAGCAGTACTTC. The full variable domain, its missing parts supplied by reference TRBV7-9 and TRBJ2-7, is DTGVSQNPRHKITKRGQNVTFRCDPISEHNRLYWYRQTLGQGPEFLTYFQNEAQLEKSRLLSDRFSAERPKGSFSTLEIQRTEQGDSAMYLCASSFYDTFDEQYFGPGTRLTVT.

This rearrangement joins TRBV2 to TRBJ2-1, with 13 bases matching TRBD2. The CDR3 extends over 14 amino acids. V shed 6 bases and J 7 bases; nucleotides not matched to a gene: 3. The V gene's germline CDR1 is SNHLY and CDR2 FYNNEI. CDR3 nucleotides: TGTGCCAGCAGAACTAGCGGGGGGGTGAATGAGCAGTTCTTC. It specifies CASRTSGGVNEQFF.